A selection of T cell receptor beta chains follows, all from one sample in a study of graft-versus-host responses after intestinal transplantation. The antigens for these receptors are not known. Method: immunoSEQ multiplex PCR; TCRdb's copy keeps in-frame clones and lacks some. The sample carries some 120,000 clones, around nine tenths recorded once. The sequencing used unstimulated CD4+ T cells sorted from spleen or lymph node cells, collected before intestinal transplant. These receptors were collected from a human donor who received an intestinal transplant. Each CDR3 is given with its conserved first and last residue. The D gene is left open where the match is weak. Clone size appears in some rows only: once, few, many, or a class for an expanded clone.

V: TRBV10-3
D: .
size: .
J: TRBJ1-6
CDR3: CAISEGGSPLHF
DNA: TGTGCCATCAGTGAGGGGGGCTCACCCCTCCACTTT

V: TRBV5-1
D: .
size: .
J: TRBJ2-7
CDR3: CASSSRVGEQYF
DNA: TGCGCCAGCAGTTCCAGGGTTGGCGAGCAGTACTTC

V: TRBV7-9
D: TRBD2
size: .
J: TRBJ2-5
CDR3: CASSLGLAGAEETQYF
DNA: TGTGCCAGCAGCTTAGGGCTAGCGGGGGCGGAAGAGACCCAGTACTTC

V: TRBV5-1
D: .
size: .
J: TRBJ1-2
CDR3: CASSLLARAHNYGYTF
DNA: TGCGCCAGCAGCCTGCTCGCCAGGGCTCATAACTATGGCTACACCTTC

V: TRBV6-5
D: TRBD1
size: once
J: TRBJ1-2
CDR3: CASSYLETGEYGYTF
DNA: TGTGCCAGCAGTTACCTTGAGACAGGGGAATATGGCTACACCTTC

V: TRBV7-9
D: TRBD1
size: .
J: TRBJ1-1
CDR3: CASSIQTGGTEAFF
DNA: TGTGCCAGCAGCATCCAGACAGGGGGCACTGAAGCTTTCTTT

V: TRBV19
D: .
size: .
J: TRBJ1-5
CDR3: CASSIAVLYSNQPQHF
DNA: TGTGCCAGTAGTATCGCAGTCCTCTATAGCAATCAGCCCCAGCATTTT

V: TRBV4-1
D: .
size: few
J: TRBJ2-7
CDR3: CASSQVMPPYEQYF
DNA: TGCGCCAGCAGCCAAGTTATGCCGCCCTACGAGCAGTACTTC

V: TRBV11-3
D: .
size: .
J: TRBJ1-1
CDR3: CASSLGVGANGGTEAFF
DNA: TGTGCCAGCAGCTTAGGGGTAGGGGCCAACGGAGGCACTGAAGCTTTCTTT

V: TRBV2
D: TRBD1
size: .
J: TRBJ1-5
CDR3: CASSVGQGNQPQHF
DNA: TGTGCCAGCAGTGTGGGACAGGGGAATCAGCCCCAGCATTTT

V: TRBV4-1
D: .
size: .
J: TRBJ2-7
CDR3: CASSRGTSYEQYF
DNA: TGCGCCAGCAGCCGAGGGACTTCCTACGAGCAGTACTTC

V: TRBV6-6
D: .
size: .
J: TRBJ1-5
CDR3: CASSSGPEYQPQHF
DNA: TGTGCCAGCAGTTCCGGGCCAGAATATCAGCCCCAGCATTTT

V: TRBV2
D: .
size: once
J: TRBJ2-7
CDR3: CASKSQAYEQYF
DNA: TGTGCCAGCAAGTCGCAGGCCTACGAGCAGTACTTC

V: TRBV7-9
D: .
size: .
J: TRBJ1-2
CDR3: CASSSRGAYGYTF
DNA: TGTGCCAGCAGCTCGCGGGGGGCCTATGGCTACACCTTC

V: TRBV9
D: .
size: few
J: TRBJ1-2
CDR3: CASSANQGSEGYTF
DNA: TGTGCCAGCAGTGCTAATCAGGGGTCTGAGGGCTACACCTTC

V: TRBV13
D: .
size: .
J: TRBJ2-2
CDR3: CASSFLVGAQGKIGELFF
DNA: TGTGCCAGCAGCTTCTTGGTCGGGGCACAGGGAAAGATCGGGGAGCTGTTTTTT

V: TRBV7-9
D: .
size: .
J: TRBJ1-5
CDR3: CASSLRGDDQPQHF
DNA: TGTGCCAGCAGCTTAAGGGGGGATGATCAGCCCCAGCATTTT

V: TRBV20-1
D: .
size: .
J: TRBJ2-5
CDR3: CSAGRGETQYF
DNA: TGCAGTGCTGGCCGGGGGGAGACCCAGTACTTC

V: TRBV5-1
D: .
size: .
J: TRBJ2-5
CDR3: CASSYYPETVETQYF
DNA: TGCGCCAGCAGCTATTACCCCGAGACAGTAGAGACCCAGTACTTC

V: TRBV5-1
D: TRBD2
size: once
J: TRBJ2-2
CDR3: CASSPQSRRGGRGGELFF
DNA: TGCGCCAGCAGCCCCCAATCAAGGCGGGGGGGCCGAGGCGGGGAGCTGTTTTTT

V: TRBV5-1
D: .
size: once
J: TRBJ1-1
CDR3: CASSFSGLGANTEAFF
DNA: TGCGCCAGCAGCTTTTCAGGGTTAGGGGCGAACACTGAAGCTTTCTTT

V: TRBV18
D: TRBD1
size: .
J: TRBJ1-1
CDR3: CASSSTGGLTEAFF
DNA: TGTGCCAGCTCTTCTACAGGGGGCTTGACTGAAGCTTTCTTT

V: TRBV4-2
D: TRBD2
size: .
J: TRBJ2-5
CDR3: CASRERGVSETQYF
DNA: TGTGCCAGCAGGGAGCGGGGGGTGTCAGAGACCCAGTACTTC

V: TRBV5-4
D: .
size: .
J: TRBJ2-1
CDR3: CASSLGSSYNEQFF
DNA: TGTGCCAGCAGCTTGGGCTCCTCCTACAATGAGCAGTTCTTC

V: TRBV5-1
D: .
size: .
J: TRBJ1-3
CDR3: CASSLGQSSGNTIYF
DNA: TGCGCCAGCAGCTTGGGCCAGAGCTCTGGAAACACCATATATTTT